This TCR beta chain stems from a study of T cells after yellow fever vaccination. Points from the study as a whole: Weaker overall, the secondary response nonetheless peaked faster (day 5 versus 15).

Production of TCR cDNA was by 5'RACE template switching, which also added a universal primer site and UMIs. One entry per CDR3 protein, called by TCRdb with MiXCR from the 5' RACE reads. The sample yields roughly 150,000 distinct CDR3 sequences, 5% to 8% seen once. This clonotype was recorded at least ten times. Its antigen remains unknown. The sequence came from a man aged 30 to 39 who received the YFV17D yellow fever vaccine. Sequenced here: CD4+ T cells sorted from PBMCs, sampled 10 days after the yellow fever booster vaccination.

In DNA, the CDR3 is TGCGCCAGCAGCTTGGGGACCCGAGGAAATGAGCAGTTCTTC. Amino acid sequence: CASSLGTRGNEQFF. The chain couples TRBV5-1 to TRBJ2-1; no definite D call. The CDR3 is 14 residues long. In germline, CDR1 is SGHRS, CDR2 YFSETQ. Between the trimmed V and J ends, which lost 0 bases and 7 bases, there was a span of 11 bases.